The next 6 T cell receptor beta chains were all read from a single sample in a study of T cell responses to AZD1222 COVID-19 vaccine. Produced via immunoSEQ multiplex PCR; TCRdb's table is partial and in-frame only. The sample contains roughly 46,000 clones, 88% of which appear only once. The sequencing here drew on peripheral blood, taken 28 days after the second AZD1222 dose. These receptors were obtained from an adult who received the AZD1222 COVID-19 vaccine.

The genes are TRBV6-2 or TRBV6-3 and TRBJ2-7, with D hard to call. The germline V and J ends were trimmed by 2 bases and 2 bases, with 10 bases remaining between them. The CDR3 totals 14 residues. Germline V gene sequence: CDR1 MNHEY, CDR2 SVGEGT. This chain's CDR3 is CASSYPGVTYEQYF. CDR3 nucleotide sequence: TGTGCCAGCAGTTACCCCGGCGTCACCTACGAGCAGTACTTC.

This chain joins TRBV4-1 and TRBJ2-1; 7 bases line up with TRBD1. V was pared by 4 bases and J by 9 bases, with 6 bases of the junction left unmatched. CDR3 length equals 13 residues. Looked up from germline, CDR1 is MGHRA and CDR2 is YSYEKL. The CDR3, as DNA: TGCGCCAGCAGCCTCGAGGGGGCCGGTGAGCAGTTCTTC. Its translation: CASSLEGAGEQFF.

The chain carries TRBV10-3 and TRBJ1-5; 8 nucleotides agree with TRBD1. CDR3 length: 13 amino acids. CDR1 is ENHRY and CDR2 is SYGVKD in the germline V gene. The trim removed 8 bases at V and 7 bases at J, leaving 7 bases unmatched. CDR3 coding DNA: TGTGCCATCGGTCCCGGGACAGGACAGCCCCAGCATTTT. It is translated as CAIGPGTGQPQHF.

The gene calls are TRBV6-5 and TRBJ1-2; D is undetermined. Trimming removed 6 bases at V and 5 bases at J, with 13 bases between. CDR1 is MNHEY and CDR2 is SVGAGI in the germline V gene. The CDR3 runs 13 residues. The CDR3, as DNA: TGTGCCAGCAGCCCCGGGAGGACTTATGGCTACACCTTC. This sequence encodes CASSPGRTYGYTF.

The chain uses TRBV5-4 and TRBJ1-2; maybe TRBD1 (5 bases). This CDR3 contains 15 residues. V was clipped by 4 bases and J by 0 bases, with 13 bases between them. The germline V gene encodes CDR1 SGHNT and CDR2 YYREEE (reference sequence). CDR3 region: CASSRGAKTNYGYTF. The CDR3 DNA sequence: TGTGCCAGCAGCCGCGGGGCCAAGACTAACTATGGCTACACCTTC. The whole variable domain, filled in from reference TRBV5-4 and TRBJ1-2, reads ETGVTQSPTHLIKTRGQQVTLRCSSQSGHNTVSWYQQALGQGPQFIFQYYREEENGRGNFPPRFSGLQFPNYSSELNVNALELDDSALYLCASSRGAKTNYGYTFGSGTRLTVV.

V usage is TRBV7-9 and J usage is TRBJ1-2, with 8 bases identical to TRBD1. This CDR3 has 15 residues. The V segment lost 4 bases and the J segment 4 bases; nucleotides outside the gene matches: 8. CDR1 SEHNR and CDR2 FQNEAQ come from the germline V gene (reference sequence). The CDR3 spells CASSSGQGPFYGYTF. The CDR3 DNA sequence: TGTGCCAGCAGCTCCGGACAGGGACCTTTCTATGGCTACACCTTC.